Here is one T cell receptor (beta chain) with its context. Here immunoSEQ multiplex PCR was the method, and the copy in TCRdb shows in-frame clones only, minus some. The sample consists of more than 150,000 clones, around 90% of them appearing once. This entry is derived from a study of blood T cell repertoires in COVID-19. Study-wide background: T cells, B-cell-depleted T cells, or PBMCs supplied cDNA or gDNA.

This receptor was taken from a man in his 60s with COVID-19, enrolled during active disease. Input material: peripheral blood.

CDR3 DNA: TGTGCCAGCAGCCCCACCCGGGACAGATTAACTAGCGGGAACTTCACCGGGGAGCTGTTTTTT. Encoded protein: CASSPTRDRLTSGNFTGELFF. The J gene is TRBJ2-2, the V gene TRBV3-1 (or the pseudogene TRBV3-2); the match to TRBD2 covers 10 bases. The germline V gene encodes CDR1 LGHDT and CDR2 YNNKEL (reference sequence). Germline trimming cut 4 bases from V and 4 bases from J; bases unmatched to any gene: 21. The CDR3 runs to 21 residues.